What follows are 30 T cell receptor beta chains derived from one specimen sequenced in a study of blood T cell repertoires in COVID-19. Clones were sequenced by immunoSEQ multiplex PCR, and TCRdb holds only the in-frame ones, with some missing. The sample lists approximately 84,000 clones; 83% were seen once. The source material was peripheral blood. All receptors come from a woman aged 80 or older with acute or convalescent COVID-19.

This clone was counted between two and nine times. V gene TRBV4-2 combines with J gene TRBJ2-2; 7 bases agree with TRBD2. The germline V gene has CDR1 LGHNA and CDR2 YNFKEQ. This CDR3 comprises 18 residues. Trimming removed 0 bases from V and 3 bases from J; junction bases left unmatched: 10. CDR3 loop: CASSQEIGGSWDTGELFF. CDR3 nucleotide sequence: TGTGCCAGCAGCCAAGAGATCGGCGGGAGCTGGGACACCGGGGAGCTGTTTTTT.

The chain has TRBV18 and TRBJ1-2; a weak D match, TRBD1 (6 bases). The V and J ends lost 4 bases and 0 bases respectively, with 18 bases between them. Germline CDR1 and CDR2: KGHSH and LQKENI. This CDR3 is 17 amino acids long. The CDR3 coding sequence is TGTGCCAGCTCACAGGTCCGGGACACCGACTCTAACTATGGCTACACCTTC. Amino acids: CASSQVRDTDSNYGYTF.

The chain combines TRBV7-2 with TRBJ1-5; perhaps TRBD1 as D (6 bases). Trimming stripped 1 base from V and 4 bases from J, with 11 bases between. Germline CDR1 reads SGHTA; CDR2 reads FQGNSA. CDR3 length: 15 amino acids. The CDR3 here is CASSLVGGENQPQHF. The CDR3 nucleotides are TGTGCCAGCAGCTTAGTTGGGGGCGAGAATCAGCCCCAGCATTTT.

The genes are TRBV28 and TRBJ2-3; the match to TRBD2 covers 12 bases. The germline CDR1 and CDR2 sequences are MDHEN and SYDVKM. This CDR3 is built from 15 residues. With V trimmed by 6 bases and J by 4 bases, 5 bases remained unmatched. The CDR3 region has the DNA TGTGCCAGCAGCCACCTAGCGGGAGGGGCAGATACGCAGTATTTT. Protein: CASSHLAGGADTQYF.

This clone is a singleton in its sample. The chain combines TRBV5-1 with TRBJ2-3; 13 nucleotides agree with TRBD2. CDR1 and CDR2 from the germline V gene are SGHRS and YFSETQ. The V segment lost 4 bases and the J segment 0 bases; nucleotides outside the gene matches: 5. This CDR3 has 17 residues. CDR3 sequence reads: CASSMGLAGLSTDTQYF. DNA for the CDR3: TGCGCCAGCAGCATGGGACTAGCGGGATTAAGCACAGATACGCAGTATTTT.

The chain couples TRBV5-4 to TRBJ1-2, with D perhaps TRBD1 (6 bases). The CDR3 totals 13 residues. Trimming shortened V by 2 bases and J by 4 bases, and 9 bases separated the two germline ends. Germline values: CDR1 SGHNT, CDR2 YYREEE (reference sequence). The CDR3 protein is CASSFTGSYGYTF. The CDR3, as DNA: TGTGCCAGCAGCTTTACAGGGAGCTATGGCTACACCTTC.

The chain combines TRBV14 with TRBJ1-6; D unresolved. Per germline, CDR1 SGHDN and CDR2 FVKESK. Trimming removed 1 base at V and 9 bases at J, with 13 bases between. The CDR3 consists of 15 residues. The CDR3: CASSQGGLLGSPLHF. DNA of the CDR3: TGTGCCAGCAGCCAAGGAGGACTGCTAGGTTCACCCCTCCACTTT.

The chain carries TRBV5-1 and TRBJ2-1; no clear D gene. CDR3 size: 14 residues. V shed 4 bases and J shed 7 bases, with 15 bases lying between them. Germline CDR1 and CDR2: SGHRS and YFSETQ. CDR3 nucleotide sequence: TGCGCCAGCAGCCCCCGTCCGCGGCTTAATGAGCAGTTCTTC. It specifies CASSPRPRLNEQFF. The whole variable domain, remainder taken from reference TRBV5-1 and TRBJ2-1, is KAGVTQTPRYLIKTRGQQVTLSCSPISGHRSVSWYQQTPGQGLQFLFEYFSETQRNKGNFPGRFSGRQFSNSRSEMNVSTLELGDSALYLCASSPRPRLNEQFFGPGTRLTVL.

The rearrangement uses TRBV5-1 and TRBJ2-2; 7 bases line up with TRBD2. The ends lost 4 bases at V and 2 bases at J; junction bases unmatched: 8. CDR1 and CDR2 from the germline V gene are SGHRS and YFSETQ. There are 16 residues in the CDR3. CDR3 sequence (DNA): TGCGCCAGCAGCCAACGTGGACTAGACAACACCGGGGAGCTGTTTTTT. The encoded protein is CASSQRGLDNTGELFF. The whole variable domain, remainder taken from reference TRBV5-1 and TRBJ2-2, is KAGVTQTPRYLIKTRGQQVTLSCSPISGHRSVSWYQQTPGQGLQFLFEYFSETQRNKGNFPGRFSGRQFSNSRSEMNVSTLELGDSALYLCASSQRGLDNTGELFFGEGSRLTVL.

The genes are TRBV6-5 and TRBJ1-1; weak D call: TRBD1 (5 bases). The V end lost 6 bases, the J end lost 7 bases, and 18 bases lay between the germline ends. The CDR3 is 14 residues long. Germline loops: CDR1 MNHEY, CDR2 SVGAGI. The CDR3 region is CASSSGLGTDEAFF. CDR3 nucleotides: TGTGCCAGCAGCTCCGGTCTGGGGACTGATGAAGCTTTCTTT.

Concerning this clone: Other DNA sequences of this sample code for an identical CDR3. The rearrangement joins TRBV5-1 to TRBJ2-5; D call uncertain. CDR1 is SGHRS and CDR2 is YFSETQ in the germline V gene. Deletions cut 0 bases from V and 5 bases from J, with 14 bases between. The CDR3 consists of 15 residues. The CDR3: CASSLGAPGGETQYF. CDR3 nucleotide sequence: TGCGCCAGCAGCTTGGGGGCACCAGGTGGGGAGACCCAGTACTTC.

The CDR3 coding sequence is TGTGCCATCAGTGGCCGGGACAGGTCCTACAATGAGCAGTTCTTC. It translates to CAISGRDRSYNEQFF. The rearrangement links TRBV10-3 to TRBJ2-1; 8 nucleotides align to TRBD1. The CDR3 has 15 amino acids. J gave up 1 base and V 4 bases, and 3 bases lay outside the gene matches. In germline, CDR1 is ENHRY, CDR2 SYGVKD.

V and J are TRBV7-3 and TRBJ2-5, with 8 bases that match TRBD2. Germline V gene lookup returns CDR1 SGHTA and CDR2 FQGTGA. Trimming at V came to 5 bases and at J to 5 bases, leaving 4 bases not matched to a gene. The CDR3 consists of 13 residues. Here the CDR3 reads CASSRTSLETQYF. The CDR3 bases are TGTGCCAGCAGCCGGACTAGCTTGGAGACCCAGTACTTC.

V usage is TRBV6-5 and J usage is TRBJ2-7; 8 bases align to TRBD1. Germline V gene data show CDR1 as MNHEY and CDR2 as SVGAGI. Trimming took 8 bases from V and 4 from J; bases not matched to a gene: 13. The CDR3 spans 15 residues. The CDR3 protein is CASLDRAATNYEQYF. CDR3 nucleotide sequence: TGTGCCAGCCTGGACAGGGCGGCGACCAATTACGAGCAGTACTTC.

This sequence joins TRBV23-1 and TRBJ2-7, with TRBD1 matching over 9 bases. TRBV23-1 is sorted into the ORF group, with uncertain function. J lost 5 bases, V lost 0 bases, and 14 bases had no gene match. The CDR3 covers 18 residues. The CDR3 region is CASSQSRGSGTGTHEQYF. The CDR3 DNA reads as TGCGCCAGCAGTCAATCTAGGGGGTCCGGGACAGGGACCCACGAGCAGTACTTC.

This clone was seen a handful of times. The chain has TRBV13 and TRBJ2-7; possibly TRBD1 for D (6 bases). Germline V gene sequence: CDR1 PRHDT, CDR2 FYEKMQ (reference sequence). Trimming took off 5 bases at V and 2 bases at J, with 13 bases between the two ends. The CDR3 totals 14 residues. The CDR3 reads CASSPRGTPYEQYF. The CDR3 DNA reads as TGTGCCAGCAGCCCCAGGGGAACTCCCTACGAGCAGTACTTC.

This clone was detected once. The chain employs TRBV19 and TRBJ2-7, with TRBD2 matching 11 bases. This CDR3 contains 18 residues. Germline V gene sequence: CDR1 LNHDA, CDR2 SQIVND (reference sequence). The V and J ends lost 3 bases and 3 bases, in that order; junction bases with no gene match: 13. The CDR3 DNA reads as TGTGCCAGTAGTATCAAAGTCGGGGTAGCGGGAGGGAGCTACGAGCAGTACTTC. Its protein product is CASSIKVGVAGGSYEQYF.

The rearrangement joins TRBV18 to TRBJ2-2; possible D gene TRBD1, 5 bases. V gave up 3 bases and J gave up 0 bases, with 17 bases separating them. Germline-derived CDR1 and CDR2 are KGHSH and LQKENI. CDR3 length: 18 residues. This CDR3 is CASSPRPPDRTNTGELFF. Here the CDR3 DNA reads TGTGCCAGCTCACCGCGTCCCCCCGACAGAACGAACACCGGGGAGCTGTTTTTT.

This clone came up once. The gene calls are TRBV6-6 and TRBJ1-4; 9 bases fit TRBD1. V was clipped by 7 bases and J by 7 bases; unmatched bases: 7. Germline CDR1 and CDR2: MNHNY and SVGAGI (reference sequence). The CDR3 is 14 residues long. CDR3 sequence reads: CASTQTGGGEKLFF. As DNA, the CDR3 is TGTGCCAGCACCCAGACAGGGGGTGGTGAAAAACTGTTTTTT.

This clone appeared a few times. The gene calls are TRBV12-2 and TRBJ2-1; TRBD2 is the table's D call, not checked against the DNA. TRBV12-2 is listed as a pseudogene. This CDR3 region has 15 residues. In DNA form, the CDR3 reads TGTGCAAGTCGGGCGCGCGCGGGAGTGGCCAATGAGCAGTTCTTC. Its protein product is CASRARAGVANEQFF.

V usage is TRBV5-1 and J usage is TRBJ2-7; the D is unclear. The CDR3 covers 11 residues. The germline V gene encodes CDR1 SGHRS and CDR2 YFSETQ. Between the trimmed V and J ends, which lost 4 bases and 3 bases, there was a span of 5 bases. This chain's CDR3 is CASSANYEQYF. The CDR3 region has the DNA TGCGCCAGCAGCGCTAACTACGAGCAGTACTTC. The full variable domain, its missing parts supplied by reference TRBV5-1 and TRBJ2-7, is KAGVTQTPRYLIKTRGQQVTLSCSPISGHRSVSWYQQTPGQGLQFLFEYFSETQRNKGNFPGRFSGRQFSNSRSEMNVSTLELGDSALYLCASSANYEQYFGPGTRLTVT.

The gene calls are TRBV5-1 and TRBJ2-3; 8 nucleotides align to TRBD2. The CDR3 sequence is 17 residues long. J was trimmed by 6 bases and V by 4 bases; bases with no gene match: 16. Per germline, CDR1 SGHRS and CDR2 YFSETQ. The CDR3 coding sequence is TGCGCCAGCAGCCTGGCAGGGGCTAGCGGGTTGGTGGATACGCAGTATTTT. Protein product: CASSLAGASGLVDTQYF.

This rearrangement joins TRBV18 to TRBJ2-2, with 8 nucleotides matching TRBD2. With V trimmed by 2 bases and J by 1 base, 3 bases remained unmatched. The V gene's germline CDR1 is KGHSH and CDR2 LQKENI. The CDR3 runs 16 residues. The CDR3 region is CASSPVLAENTGELFF. CDR3 DNA sequence: TGTGCCAGCTCACCAGTACTAGCGGAGAACACCGGGGAGCTGTTTTTT.

The V call is TRBV7-9, the J call TRBJ2-7, with D possibly TRBD1 on 5 matching bases. The CDR3 has 12 amino acids. Trimming stripped 1 base from V and 6 bases from J, with 7 bases between. CDR1 and CDR2 from the germline V gene are SEHNR and FQNEAQ (reference sequence). The CDR3 is CASSLDRLEQYF. In nucleotides, the CDR3 is TGTGCCAGCAGCTTAGACAGGCTCGAGCAGTACTTC.

The chain couples TRBV30 to TRBJ1-4; D uncertain. The germline V gene encodes CDR1 GTSNPN and CDR2 SVGIG (reference sequence). This CDR3 region has 13 residues. Trimming took off 1 base at V and 4 bases at J, with 7 bases between the two ends. The CDR3 DNA sequence: TGTGCCTGGAGTGCCGGGTATAATGAAAAACTGTTTTTT. Translation: CAWSAGYNEKLFF.

The gene calls are TRBV5-1 and TRBJ2-3, with 12 positions matching TRBD2. V lost 0 bases and J lost 2; bases outside the gene matches: 7. This CDR3 is built from 18 residues. Germline V gene data show CDR1 as SGHRS and CDR2 as YFSETQ. CDR3 bases: TGCGCCAGCAGCTTGGAGGGATCTAGCGGGAGGGCCACAGATACGCAGTATTTT. This codes for CASSLEGSSGRATDTQYF.

The chain links TRBV6-5 to TRBJ2-5; TRBD2 aligns across 7 bases. Germline values: CDR1 MNHEY, CDR2 SVGAGI. Trimming removed 7 bases from V and 7 bases from J; junction bases left unmatched: 12. The CDR3 totals 14 residues. The CDR3 DNA reads TGTGCCAGCATCCCGGGAGGTGGCCAGGCGACCCAGTACTTC. Translating it yields CASIPGGGQATQYF.

The CDR3 DNA follows: TGTGCCACCAGCAGAGACAGGGGGCAACAGCCCCAGCATTTT. Amino acid sequence: CATSRDRGQQPQHF. The rearrangement uses TRBV15 and TRBJ1-5; TRBD1 matches at 8 bases. The CDR3 sequence is 14 residues long. Germline V gene sequence: CDR1 LNHNV, CDR2 YYDKDF (reference sequence). Trimming removed 0 bases from V and 7 bases from J; junction bases left unmatched: 2.

Here the CDR3 DNA reads TGTGCCAGCAGCAGCGGTCGGGGGTCGGGCACAGATACGCAGTATTTT. Translated: CASSSGRGSGTDTQYF. The chain has TRBV7-9 and TRBJ2-3; tentatively, D is TRBD2 (6 bases). The CDR3 has 16 residues. Germline values: CDR1 SEHNR, CDR2 FQNEAQ (reference sequence). Trimming stripped 5 bases from V and 1 base from J, with 16 bases between.

The V and J genes are TRBV6-1 and TRBJ2-5, with a tentative D call TRBD2 (6 bases). CDR3 size: 14 residues. V dropped 1 base and J dropped 3 bases, with 9 bases sitting between them. CDR1 and CDR2 from the germline V gene are MNHNS and SASEGT. CDR3 sequence (DNA): TGTGCCAGCAGTGAAGGCACGGGGGAAGAGACCCAGTACTTC. This translates into CASSEGTGEETQYF.